The entry below gives a single T cell receptor beta chain sequence along with its context. This table comes from immunoSEQ multiplex PCR, and its TCRdb copy is limited to in-frame clones, with some not included. The table lists hundreds of thousands of clones, over 95% of them singletons. The sample is drawn from a study of shared clonotypes between healthy human individuals. Terminally differentiated effector memory CD45RA+ cells were excluded by CCR7 positive selection of CD45RO-negative cells. The sequenced material came from naive CD8+ T cells sorted from blood. The origin of this receptor is a woman in her 30s in good health.

CDR3: CASRPGTGDIQYF. The CDR3 coding sequence is TGTGCCAGCAGGCCGGGAACTGGGGACATTCAGTACTTC. The chain recombines TRBV2 with TRBJ2-4, with a tentative D call TRBD2 (5 bases). Germline CDR1 SNHLY, CDR2 FYNNEI. V lost 6 bases and J 8 bases, leaving 14 bases between the germline ends. The CDR3 is 13 residues long.